The 3 T cell receptor beta chains reported below all come from one sample, sequenced in a study of cytomegalovirus exposure and HLA in healthy donors. 13 Jbeta primers and 60 Vbeta primers were used for the PCR. This table comes from immunoSEQ multiplex PCR, and its TCRdb copy is limited to in-frame clones, with some not included. The sample lists about 160,000 clones; roughly 80% were seen once. The source material was PBMCs. Every receptor here comes from a man aged 35-49 years in good health and CMV-seronegative.

The chain couples TRBV9 to TRBJ1-6; no clear D. The CDR3 loop spans 19 amino acids. Germline CDR1 reads SGDLS; CDR2 reads YYNGEE. The V end was cut by 4 bases, the J end by 5 bases, with 25 bases between. CDR3 sequence reads: CASSYPPQALKRHNSPLHF. In DNA, the CDR3 is TGTGCCAGCAGCTACCCTCCCCAGGCCCTGAAACGCCATAATTCACCCCTCCACTTT.

Here the CDR3 DNA reads TGCGCCAGCAGCCAAGAGAACGGGGGTACTGAAGCTTTCTTT. This gives the protein CASSQENGGTEAFF. The chain has TRBV4-1 and TRBJ1-1; a weak D match, TRBD1 (5 bases). The germline V gene has CDR1 MGHRA and CDR2 YSYEKL. The V end was cut by 0 bases, the J end by 5 bases, with 10 bases between. CDR3 size: 14 residues.

This clone showed up just a few times. Here the CDR3 DNA reads TGCGCCAGCAGCTTAGGGGGGGGCGTAGGCAATGAGCAGTTCTTC. It is translated as CASSLGGGVGNEQFF. The V call is TRBV5-1, the J call TRBJ2-1, with D tentatively TRBD2 (7 bases). Germline V gene lookup returns CDR1 SGHRS and CDR2 YFSETQ. The CDR3 contains 15 residues. Trimming removed 2 bases at V and 6 bases at J, with 15 bases between.